This T cell receptor (beta chain) was sequenced for a study of regulatory T cells in long-lasting Graves disease. Stated time point: persistent/refractory GD, antithyroid drugs over 5 years with positive TRAb. Extracted RNA from PBMCs served as the source of the TCR library. Deletions cut 2 bases from V and 7 bases from J, with 10 bases between. Germline CDR1 and CDR2: SGHRS and YFSETQ. This CDR3 comprises 12 residues. iRepertoire HTBI primers and Arm-PCR of CDR3 regions built TCR beta libraries. MiXCR, run by TCRdb on the multiplex PCR reads, gives a single entry per CDR3 protein. Counted here are hundreds of thousands of distinct CDR3 sequences, less than 25% occurring once; the ten biggest clones make up about 7.8%.

The V gene is TRBV5-1, the J gene TRBJ2-7, with D unresolved. Sequences were derived from peripheral blood mononuclear cells (PBMCs), sampled when the disease was refractory, from a patient treated with antithyroid drugs. The clonotype was recovered from a female donor with Graves disease. The CDR3 protein is CASSFVSGEQYF. The DNA of the CDR3 is TGCGCCAGCAGCTTTGTATCCGGGGAGCAGTACTTC.